The 5 T cell receptor beta chains given below trace back to one sample, sequenced in a study of shared clonotypes between healthy human individuals (dated by TCRdb to about 2020). Library preparation used the immunoSEQ multiplex PCR assay. In its TCRdb copy, this immuneACCESS table keeps in-frame sequences only and misses some clones. Where compared with another copy, unresolved V genes explain less than half of these, and the others have no known cause. Across this sample there are 2 million to 3 million clones, with over 85% seen only once. Roughly 0.39% of the sample is taken by the ten largest. The specimen was naive CD4+ T cells from PBMCs. According to the study, the label for this sample's cell subset or site signals: CD45RA+ positively selected. Receptors originate from a man younger than 35 in good health. Some clones in this sample may be carry-over from other donors' samples.

The rearrangement uses TRBV6-5 and TRBJ2-1, with 11 bases identical to TRBD2. The CDR3 is 16 residues long. The V segment lost 4 bases and the J segment 7 bases; nucleotides outside the gene matches: 9. CDR1 and CDR2 (germline): MNHEY, SVGAGI. CDR3 DNA: TGTGCCAGCAGTTTTCGCTCGGCTAGCGGGAGGAATGAGCAGTTCTTC. Its translation: CASSFRSASGRNEQFF.

The chain uses TRBV5-1 and TRBJ2-5, with D maybe TRBD1 (5 bases). Germline V gene sequence: CDR1 SGHRS, CDR2 YFSETQ. The CDR3 totals 16 residues. V shed 0 bases and J shed 4 bases, with 16 bases lying between them. CDR3 region: CASSLAPRAPGETQYF. Written as DNA, the CDR3 is TGCGCCAGCAGCTTGGCGCCCAGGGCCCCAGGAGAGACCCAGTACTTC.

The chain employs TRBV7-3 and TRBJ2-2, with TRBD2 identical over 11 bases. The CDR3 has 18 residues. V lost 5 bases, J lost 5 bases, and 13 bases stayed unmatched. Germline V gene lookup returns CDR1 SGHTA and CDR2 FQGTGA. For the CDR3, the DNA is TGTGCCAGCAGCCCCCCCCCAAGTAGCGGGAGGGGGACCGGGGAGCTGTTTTTT. This encodes CASSPPPSSGRGTGELFF.

The chain has TRBV25-1 and TRBJ2-7; 9 bases align to TRBD2. The CDR3 covers 14 residues. Germline assignment: CDR1 MGHDK and CDR2 SYGVNS. Unmatched junction bases numbered 5, after V lost 4 bases and J lost 4 bases. The CDR3 DNA follows: TGTGCCAGCAGTGGTGAGCGGGAGGCTTACGAGCAGTACTTC. Its translation: CASSGEREAYEQYF.

V is TRBV14 and J is TRBJ1-3; D gene ambiguous. This CDR3 contains 11 residues. Germline values: CDR1 SGHDN, CDR2 FVKESK. Trimming left V 5 bases short and J 5 bases short, with 4 bases between. For the CDR3, the DNA is TGTGCCAGCAGCGAGAGAAACACCATATATTTT. It specifies CASSERNTIYF.